This TCR beta chain is from a study of regulatory T cells in long-lasting Graves disease. Findings of the study overall: Favored usage of TRBV28, TRBJ1-2 and TRBJ2-5 was recorded in persistent disease. Blood alone, not thyroid tissue, was studied. Graves' patients with persistent disease showed TCR diversity lower than patients newly diagnosed.

To note about this clonotype: The antigen remains unidentified.

Time point given: persistent/refractory GD, antithyroid drugs over 5 years with positive TRAb. RNA extracted from PBMCs served as the sequencing template. Both iRepertoire HTBI primers and Arm-PCR of CDR3 regions were used to build the TCR beta libraries. TCRdb fed the multiplex PCR reads into MiXCR, producing one record per CDR3 protein. Here the sample spans 400,000 to 500,000 distinct CDR3 sequences, less than 25% being singletons. Germline V gene sequence: CDR1 MNHEY, CDR2 SVGEGT. The CDR3 is 12 amino acids. Between the trimmed V and J ends, which lost 2 bases and 6 bases, there was a span of 8 bases.

The TCR comes from a female donor with Graves disease. The rearrangement uses TRBV6-2 or TRBV6-3 and TRBJ2-7; D remains unclear. The source was peripheral blood mononuclear cells (PBMCs), collected when the disease was refractory, from a patient treated with antithyroid drugs. The CDR3 loop reads CASSYGTSEQYF. In DNA, the CDR3 is TGTGCCAGCAGTTACGGTACCTCCGAGCAGTACTTC.